One sample yielded the 21 T cell receptor beta chains listed below, sequenced in a study of T cell repertoires in cytomegalovirus infection. No antigens are known for them. TCRdb redid the calling of the reads with MiXCR, one entry per CDR3 protein. The sample contains around 430,000 distinct CDR3 sequences, approximately 40% of which appear only once. This specimen was cultured PBMCs, taken from culture after CMV antigen stimulation. The receptors stem from a human donor in good health (CMV status not recorded). Some clones in this sample may be carry-over from other donors' samples.

Ten or more counts support this clonotype. The rearrangement links TRBV7-2 to TRBJ2-3; TRBD2 aligns across 10 bases. The CDR3 has 16 amino acids. Germline lookup yields CDR1 SGHTA and CDR2 FQGNSA. Trimming at V came to 4 bases and at J to 1 base, leaving 5 bases not matched to a gene. CDR3 in amino acids: CASSYAGTSGTDTQYF. In DNA, the CDR3 is TGTGCCAGCAGCTACGCCGGGACTAGCGGCACAGATACGCAGTATTTT.

The chain couples TRBV7-6 to TRBJ1-1, with D possibly TRBD1 on 6 matching bases. Germline V gives CDR1 SGHVS, CDR2 FNYEAQ. V was clipped by 5 bases and J by 1 base, with 23 bases between them. The length of the CDR3 is 18 residues. The CDR3 nucleotides read TGTGCCAGCAGCGGACATTACCAGACCGGGACACCGAACACTGAAGCTTTCTTT. Translated, it gives CASSGHYQTGTPNTEAFF.

This clonotype turned up a few times. The chain carries TRBV7-8 and TRBJ1-3, with D hard to call. The CDR3 consists of 16 residues. Trimming stripped 5 bases from V and 0 bases from J, with 14 bases between. CDR1 is SGHVS and CDR2 is FQNEAQ in the germline V gene. The CDR3: CASSPRSRSSGNTIYF. The CDR3 nucleotides read TGTGCCAGCAGCCCGCGTTCCAGGAGCTCTGGAAACACCATATATTTT.

The chain joins TRBV5-4 to TRBJ2-7, with 7 bases aligning to TRBD2. Trimming took 9 bases from V and 4 from J; bases not matched to a gene: 7. This CDR3 is built from 12 residues. Germline CDR1 SGHNT, CDR2 YYREEE (reference sequence). The DNA for the CDR3 is TGTGCCATCTCTGGGGAGGGTTACGAGCAGTACTTC. This translates into CAISGEGYEQYF.

This clonotype appeared a few times. The chain carries TRBV7-8 and TRBJ2-7; the D gene is possibly TRBD1 (5 bases). In germline, CDR1 is SGHVS, CDR2 FQNEAQ. V was clipped by 2 bases and J by 2 bases, with 13 bases between them. This CDR3 contains 15 residues. CDR3 amino acids: CASSLRTQLPYEQYF. The CDR3 DNA reads as TGTGCCAGCAGCTTAAGGACACAGTTACCCTACGAGCAGTACTTC.

This sequence joins TRBV10-3 and TRBJ2-5; the match to TRBD1 covers 8 bases. This CDR3 is built from 15 residues. The J segment lost 4 bases and the V segment lost 3 bases, leaving 7 bases of the junction unmatched. Germline V lookup: CDR1 ENHRY, CDR2 SYGVKD. The CDR3 DNA sequence: TGTGCCATCAGTGATTACTCAGGGGGCAGAGAGACCCAGTACTTC. This encodes CAISDYSGGRETQYF.

The chain has TRBV28 and TRBJ2-1, with D possibly matching TRBD1 (6 bases). The CDR3 runs 15 residues. Germline-derived CDR1 and CDR2 are MDHEN and SYDVKM. V lost 7 bases to trimming and J lost 8 bases, with 21 bases between them. This CDR3 is CASTEDSSRRHEQFF. The CDR3 DNA reads as TGTGCCAGCACCGAGGACAGCTCACGAAGGCATGAGCAGTTCTTC.

The rearrangement links TRBV5-4 to TRBJ2-1; TRBD2 matches 9 bases. J gave up 1 base and V 0 bases, and 2 bases lay outside the gene matches. The germline CDR1 and CDR2 sequences are SGHNT and YYREEE (reference sequence). There are 16 residues in the CDR3. DNA of the CDR3: TGTGCCAGCAGCTTGGTGCGGGGGGGATCCTACAATGAGCAGTTCTTC. Amino acid sequence: CASSLVRGGSYNEQFF.

This clonotype showed up just a few times. The chain employs TRBV6-1 and TRBJ2-6; a possible D gene is TRBD2 (5 bases). The germline V and J ends were trimmed by 8 bases and 1 base, with 6 bases remaining between them. The CDR3 totals 13 residues. From germline, CDR1 is MNHNS and CDR2 SASEGT. CDR3 sequence: CASLASGANVLTF. CDR3 in DNA: TGTGCCAGCCTAGCTTCTGGGGCCAACGTCCTGACTTTC.

This chain links TRBV6-5 with TRBJ1-3; no firm D call. The V end lost 5 bases, the J end lost 0 bases, and 20 bases lay between the germline ends. CDR1 is MNHEY, CDR2 SVGAGI, per germline. The CDR3 covers 18 residues. The CDR3 sequence: CASSPNNFDINSGNTIYF. In DNA, the CDR3 is TGTGCCAGCAGTCCCAATAACTTCGACATCAACTCTGGAAACACCATATATTTT.

This clonotype has a handful of counts. The chain carries TRBV7-8 and TRBJ2-1, with 7 positions matching TRBD2. The CDR3 loop spans 18 amino acids. V trimming: 3 bases; J trimming: 9 bases; junction bases outside the gene matches: 20. From germline, CDR1 is SGHVS and CDR2 FQNEAQ. The CDR3 spells CASSLGLAAFFLPSEQFF. The CDR3 coding sequence is TGTGCCAGCAGCTTGGGCCTAGCGGCCTTCTTTCTTCCAAGTGAGCAGTTCTTC.

The chain carries TRBV7-2 and TRBJ2-3; a possible D gene is TRBD2 (6 bases). Trimming stripped 4 bases from V and 4 bases from J, with 18 bases between. The V gene's germline CDR1 is SGHTA and CDR2 FQGNSA. The CDR3 runs 16 residues. The CDR3 loop is CASSYGGGGESDTQYF. Here the CDR3 DNA reads TGTGCCAGCAGCTACGGCGGAGGAGGGGAGTCAGATACGCAGTATTTT.

In its sample, this clonotype was seen a few times. This rearrangement joins TRBV10-1 to TRBJ1-1, with 10 nucleotides matching TRBD1. Germline CDR1 is WNHNN and CDR2 is SYGVQD (reference sequence). V lost 0 bases and J lost 0; bases outside the gene matches: 4. This CDR3 contains 17 residues. The CDR3 region is CASSESGTGDMNTEAFF. Written as DNA, the CDR3 is TGCGCCAGCAGTGAGTCAGGGACAGGGGACATGAACACTGAAGCTTTCTTT.

This clonotype turned up a few times. This chain links TRBV2 with TRBJ2-5, with D perhaps assigned TRBD1 or TRBD2 (5 bases each). Deletions cut 6 bases from V and 3 bases from J, with 11 bases between. Germline lookup yields CDR1 SNHLY and CDR2 FYNNEI. This CDR3 has 13 amino acids. The CDR3 sequence is CASSQRGEETQYF. DNA for the CDR3: TGTGCCAGCAGCCAACGGGGCGAAGAGACCCAGTACTTC.

This chain links TRBV10-3 with TRBJ2-5; D uncertain. The CDR3 is 13 amino acids. V dropped 2 bases and J dropped 1 base, with 5 bases sitting between them. Germline V gene lookup returns CDR1 ENHRY and CDR2 SYGVKD. CDR3 sequence reads: CAISEPGQETQYF. For the CDR3, the DNA is TGTGCCATCAGTGAGCCGGGCCAAGAGACCCAGTACTTC.

This clonotype has just one count. The chain recombines TRBV28 with TRBJ2-7, with D unresolved. V shed 8 bases and J shed 2 bases, with 16 bases lying between them. The germline gives CDR1 MDHEN, CDR2 SYDVKM. The CDR3 is made up of 14 amino acids. CDR3 sequence: CASGQVGHPYEQYF. CDR3 sequence (DNA): TGTGCCAGCGGTCAAGTGGGCCATCCCTACGAGCAGTACTTC.

The genes are TRBV28 and TRBJ1-1, with 7 bases matching TRBD1. The germline V gene has CDR1 MDHEN and CDR2 SYDVKM. With V trimmed by 5 bases and J by 4 bases, 10 bases remained unmatched. The CDR3 length is 15 residues. For the CDR3, the DNA is TGTGCCAGCAGTCCCTTGGAGGGGGCTTCCACTGAAGCTTTCTTT. It yields the protein CASSPLEGASTEAFF.

V usage is TRBV10-3 and J usage is TRBJ1-6; the match to TRBD1 covers 8 bases. CDR3 size: 14 residues. V dropped 10 bases and J dropped 9; count of bases not matched to a gene: 11. The V gene's germline CDR1 is ENHRY and CDR2 SYGVKD. This chain's CDR3 is CATSPGTGASPLHF. The DNA for the CDR3 is TGTGCCACCTCACCCGGGACAGGCGCTTCACCCCTCCACTTT.

The chain joins TRBV11-1 to TRBJ1-3, with 7 nucleotides matching TRBD1. Trimming at V came to 5 bases and at J to 2 bases, leaving 6 bases not matched to a gene. The CDR3 length is 15 residues. Germline CDR1 reads SGHAT; CDR2 reads FQDESV (reference sequence). In DNA form, the CDR3 reads TGTGCCAGCAGCAGCAGGGGGATCGCTGGAAACACCATATATTTT. It translates to CASSSRGIAGNTIYF.

The chain links TRBV2 to TRBJ2-3, with D tentatively TRBD2 (6 bases). The CDR3 spans 16 residues. V lost 0 bases, J lost 2 bases, and 12 bases lay in between. From germline, CDR1 is SNHLY and CDR2 FYNNEI. CDR3 coding DNA: TGTGCCAGCAGTGAAGCATTACTAGCCTACACAGATACGCAGTATTTT. This encodes CASSEALLAYTDTQYF. Using reference TRBV2 and TRBJ2-3 for the parts outside the CDR3, the full variable domain is EPEVTQTPSHQVTQMGQEVILRCVPISNHLYFYWYRQILGQKVEFLVSFYNNEISEKSEIFDDQFSVERPDGSNFTLKIRSTKLEDSAMYFCASSEALLAYTDTQYFGPGTRLTVL.

The chain uses TRBV7-6 and TRBJ2-2; 9 bases line up with TRBD1. CDR1 and CDR2 from the germline V gene are SGHVS and FNYEAQ. The CDR3 totals 17 residues. V shed 7 bases and J 0 bases; nucleotides not matched to a gene: 9. CDR3 protein: CASMRTGAYANTGELFF. In DNA form, the CDR3 reads TGTGCCAGCATGCGGACAGGGGCCTACGCGAACACCGGGGAGCTGTTTTTT.